This T cell receptor beta chain appears in the sequencing data of a study of blood T cell repertoires in COVID-19 (dated by TCRdb to 2019 to 2021). General notes on the study: The collaborator samples originated in the United States, Italy and Spain and spanned the acute and convalescent phases of COVID-19. The material from the prospective study consisted of cDNA or gDNA derived from T cells, B-cell-depleted T cells, or PBMCs. Subjects who had been exposed to COVID-19, were actively infected with it, or had recovered from it provided the deeply sampled blood TCRbeta repertoires that made up the dataset. A freely available public database, intended as a resource for researchers studying the immune response to SARS-CoV-2, is where the repertoires were released. The samples were drawn from the first 160 participants of the ongoing ImmuneRACE study and from 1,254 subjects provided by 6 global collaborators. A de-identified subject ID, COVID-19 status, age in years and sex were almost always included in the sample metadata. HLA class I and class II types, where available, came from metadata supplied by the sample provider rather than from assay-based typing. General conclusions and limits of the study: Clinical and demographic metadata were provided uncurated, with the amount varying by source and participant.

The germline V gene yields MGHRA for CDR1 and YSYEKL for CDR2. V lost 1 base and J lost 5 bases; the stretch between them is 9 bases long. The CDR3 starts with the cysteine, ends with the phenylalanine, and has 13 residues. Just the 39-base CDR3 DNA is kept, in frame starting at base 1. The collaborating institutions used their own protocols to collect whole blood in K2EDTA tubes. For TCRbeta analysis, collaborator samples were shipped as frozen whole blood, as isolated PBMCs, or as DNA extracted from either sample type. As regards this clone: The target of this receptor is not known. Base quality data are lacking; no much larger clone is found one base away.

TCRbeta CDR3 regions were amplified from genomic DNA by means of the immunoSEQ Assay, a bias-controlled multiplex PCR. On the study's bioinformatics: Within the assay, amplification of reference gene primers was used to estimate how many nucleated cells each sample contained. To quantify the absolute abundance of each unique TCRbeta CDR3 rearrangement, sequence reads were collapsed and filtered. Productive Simpson clonality was computed per sample as the square root of Simpson's diversity index over productive rearrangements. The table was pulled from immuneACCESS by TCRdb, which kept in-frame rearrangements only. Such tables lose some clones; where checked, under half of the loss comes from unresolved V genes, and the rest has no known cause. From that table come the V and J calls and clone size; the DNA was used to work out D and trimming. Here the sample has fewer than 350,000 clones; around 90% occur a single time. The ten largest clones take up roughly 9.1% of the sample.

This receptor was taken from a man aged 18-30 years with active or convalescent COVID-19. The chain couples TRBV4-1 to TRBJ2-7; no D gene is confidently identified. Sequenced material: peripheral blood. The CDR3 protein is CASSQVYKNEQYF. The DNA is TGCGCCAGCAGCCAAGTCTATAAAAACGAGCAGTACTTC.